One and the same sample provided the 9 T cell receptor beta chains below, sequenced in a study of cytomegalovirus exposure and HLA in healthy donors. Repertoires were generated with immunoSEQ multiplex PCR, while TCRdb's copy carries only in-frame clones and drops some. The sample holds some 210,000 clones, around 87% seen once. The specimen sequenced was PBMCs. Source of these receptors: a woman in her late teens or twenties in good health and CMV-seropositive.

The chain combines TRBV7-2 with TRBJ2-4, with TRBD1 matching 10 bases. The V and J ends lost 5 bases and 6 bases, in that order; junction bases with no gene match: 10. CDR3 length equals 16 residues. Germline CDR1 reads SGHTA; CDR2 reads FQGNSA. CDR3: CASSPMAWTGGNIQYF. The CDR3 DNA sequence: TGTGCCAGCAGCCCCATGGCATGGACAGGGGGAAACATTCAGTACTTC.

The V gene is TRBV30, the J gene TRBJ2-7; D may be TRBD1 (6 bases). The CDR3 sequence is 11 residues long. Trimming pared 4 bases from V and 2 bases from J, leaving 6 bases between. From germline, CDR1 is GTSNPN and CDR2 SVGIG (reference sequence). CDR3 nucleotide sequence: TGTGCCTGGACAGGGGCCTACGAGCAGTACTTC. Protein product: CAWTGAYEQYF.

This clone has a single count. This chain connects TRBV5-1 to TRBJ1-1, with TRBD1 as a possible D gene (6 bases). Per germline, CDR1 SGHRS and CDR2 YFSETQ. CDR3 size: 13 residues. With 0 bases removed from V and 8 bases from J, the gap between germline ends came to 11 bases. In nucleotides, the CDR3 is TGCGCCAGCAGCTTGGCCGTGGGGGCCGAAGCTTTCTTT. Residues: CASSLAVGAEAFF.

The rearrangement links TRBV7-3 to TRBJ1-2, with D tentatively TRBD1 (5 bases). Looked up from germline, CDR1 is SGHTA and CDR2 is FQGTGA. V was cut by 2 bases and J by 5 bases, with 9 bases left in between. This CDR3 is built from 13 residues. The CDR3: CASSLSTDYGYTF. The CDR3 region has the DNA TGTGCCAGCAGCTTATCGACAGATTATGGCTACACCTTC.

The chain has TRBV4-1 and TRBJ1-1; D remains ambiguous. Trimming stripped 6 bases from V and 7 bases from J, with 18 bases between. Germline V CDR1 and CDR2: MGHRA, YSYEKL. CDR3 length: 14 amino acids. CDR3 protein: CASSTEGSGGEAFF. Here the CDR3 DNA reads TGCGCCAGCAGTACTGAAGGATCAGGTGGTGAAGCTTTCTTT.

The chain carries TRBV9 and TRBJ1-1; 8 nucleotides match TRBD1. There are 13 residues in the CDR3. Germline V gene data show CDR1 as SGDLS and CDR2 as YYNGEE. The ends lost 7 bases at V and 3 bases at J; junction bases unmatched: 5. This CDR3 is CASAVQGDTEAFF. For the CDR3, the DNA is TGTGCCAGCGCAGTACAGGGGGACACTGAAGCTTTCTTT.

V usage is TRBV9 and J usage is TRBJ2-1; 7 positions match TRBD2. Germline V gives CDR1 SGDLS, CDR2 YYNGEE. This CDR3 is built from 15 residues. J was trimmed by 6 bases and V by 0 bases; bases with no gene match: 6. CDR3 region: CASSVDASGTNEQFF. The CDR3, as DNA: TGTGCCAGCAGCGTAGATGCTAGCGGAACCAATGAGCAGTTCTTC.

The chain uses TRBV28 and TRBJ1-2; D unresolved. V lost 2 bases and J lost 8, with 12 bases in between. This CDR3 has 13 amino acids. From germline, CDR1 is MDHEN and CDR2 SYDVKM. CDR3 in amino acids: CASSLGQFVGYTF. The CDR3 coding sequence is TGTGCCAGCAGTTTAGGGCAGTTCGTCGGCTACACCTTC.

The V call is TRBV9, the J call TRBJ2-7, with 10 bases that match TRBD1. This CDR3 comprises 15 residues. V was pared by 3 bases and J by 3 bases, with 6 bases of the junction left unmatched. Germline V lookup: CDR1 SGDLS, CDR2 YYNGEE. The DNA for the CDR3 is TGTGCCAGCAGCGGGTCCGGGACAGGGGTCTACGAGCAGTACTTC. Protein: CASSGSGTGVYEQYF.